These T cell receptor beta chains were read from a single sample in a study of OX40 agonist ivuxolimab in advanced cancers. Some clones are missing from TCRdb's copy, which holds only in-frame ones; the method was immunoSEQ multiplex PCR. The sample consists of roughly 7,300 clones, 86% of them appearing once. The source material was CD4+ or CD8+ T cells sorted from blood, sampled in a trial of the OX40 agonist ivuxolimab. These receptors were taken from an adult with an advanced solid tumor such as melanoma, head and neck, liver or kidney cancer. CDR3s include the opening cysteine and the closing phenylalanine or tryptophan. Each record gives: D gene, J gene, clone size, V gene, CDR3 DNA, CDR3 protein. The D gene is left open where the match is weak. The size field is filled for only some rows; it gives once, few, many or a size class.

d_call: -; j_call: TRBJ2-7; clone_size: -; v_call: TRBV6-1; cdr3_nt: TGTGCCAGCAGTGAACGAGGATATACCTACGAGCAGTACTTC; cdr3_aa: CASSERGYTYEQYF
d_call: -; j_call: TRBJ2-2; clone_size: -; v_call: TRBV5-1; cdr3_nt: TGCGCCAGCAGCCCGAATATCGGGGAGCTGTTTTTT; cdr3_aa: CASSPNIGELFF
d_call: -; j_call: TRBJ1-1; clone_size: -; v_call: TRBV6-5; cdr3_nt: TGTGCCAGCAGTTACCTCGGGGCGGGTAACACTGAAGCTTTCTTT; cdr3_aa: CASSYLGAGNTEAFF
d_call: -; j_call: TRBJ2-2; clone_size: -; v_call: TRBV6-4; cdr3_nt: TGTGCCAGCAGTGACTTTTCGGGCACCGGGGAGCTGTTTTTT; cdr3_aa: CASSDFSGTGELFF
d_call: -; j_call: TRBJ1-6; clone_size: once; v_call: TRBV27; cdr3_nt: TGTGCCAGCAGTGAAGGGAATTCACCCCTCCACTTT; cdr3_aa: CASSEGNSPLHF
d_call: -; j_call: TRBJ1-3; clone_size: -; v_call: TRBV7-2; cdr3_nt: TGTGCCAGCAGCTTGACCTCTGGAAACACCATATATTTT; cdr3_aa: CASSLTSGNTIYF
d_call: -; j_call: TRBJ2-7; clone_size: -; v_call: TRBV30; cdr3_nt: TGTGCCTGGACAGGGAGATCCTACGAGCAGTACTTC; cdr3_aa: CAWTGRSYEQYF
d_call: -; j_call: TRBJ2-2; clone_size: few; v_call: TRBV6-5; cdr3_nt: TGTGCCAGCACTCCCAGGGGGGCGAACACCGGGGAGCTGTTTTTT; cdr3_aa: CASTPRGANTGELFF
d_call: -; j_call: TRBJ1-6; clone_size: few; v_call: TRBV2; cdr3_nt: TGTGCCAGCAGACCCAACAGTAACTATAATTCACCCCTCCACTTT; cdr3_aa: CASRPNSNYNSPLHF
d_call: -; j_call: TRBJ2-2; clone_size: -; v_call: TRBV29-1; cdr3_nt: TGCAGCGCTAAGGATCTTTGGGGGGAGCTGTTTTTT; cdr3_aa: CSAKDLWGELFF
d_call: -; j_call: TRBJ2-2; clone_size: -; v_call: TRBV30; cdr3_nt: TGTGCCTGGAGCGTCGGGCCCGCGAACACCGGGGAGCTGTTTTTT; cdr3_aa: CAWSVGPANTGELFF
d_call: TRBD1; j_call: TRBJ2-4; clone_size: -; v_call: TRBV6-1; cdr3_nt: TGTGCCAGCAGTGAAGGACAGGGGAGAATTAAAAACATTCAGTACTTC; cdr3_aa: CASSEGQGRIKNIQYF
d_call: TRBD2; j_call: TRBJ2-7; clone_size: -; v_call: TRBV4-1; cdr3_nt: TGCGCCAGCAGCCAAGGGGGGCTAGCGGGGGGCCACGAGCAGTACTTC; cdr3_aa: CASSQGGLAGGHEQYF
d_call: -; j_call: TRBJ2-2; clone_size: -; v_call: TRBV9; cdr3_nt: TGTGCCAGCAGCGCCCCGACCCTGCGAGGGGAGCTGTTTTTT; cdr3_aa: CASSAPTLRGELFF
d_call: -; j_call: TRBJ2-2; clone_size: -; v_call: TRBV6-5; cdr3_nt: TGTGCCAGCACTTACGGGGGGAACACCGGGGAGCTGTTTTTT; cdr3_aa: CASTYGGNTGELFF
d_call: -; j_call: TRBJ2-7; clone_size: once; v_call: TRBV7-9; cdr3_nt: TGTGCCAGCAGCTTTGGACAACCCTCCTACGAGCAGTACTTC; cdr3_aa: CASSFGQPSYEQYF
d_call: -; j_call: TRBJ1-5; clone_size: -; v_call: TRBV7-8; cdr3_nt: TGTGCCAGCAGCTTGAGGGAAAGTCAGCCCCAGCATTTT; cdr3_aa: CASSLRESQPQHF
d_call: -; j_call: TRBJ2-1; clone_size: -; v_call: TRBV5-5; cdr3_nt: TGTGCCAGCAGCTTGGCCGGGAGCCTTTATTTTACCAATGAGCAGTTCTTC; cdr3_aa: CASSLAGSLYFTNEQFF
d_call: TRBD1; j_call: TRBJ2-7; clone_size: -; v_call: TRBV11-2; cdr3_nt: TGTGCCAGCAGCTCGACAGGGGACTACGAGCAGTACTTC; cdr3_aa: CASSSTGDYEQYF
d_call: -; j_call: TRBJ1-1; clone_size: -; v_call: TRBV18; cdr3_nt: TGTGCCAGCTCAGCGACAACAGCTAACACTGAAGCTTTCTTT; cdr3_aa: CASSATTANTEAFF
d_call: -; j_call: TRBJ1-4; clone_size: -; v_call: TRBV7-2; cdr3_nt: TGTGCCAGCACCCCTCTCCAAGGAACTAATGAAAAACTGTTTTTT; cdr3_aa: CASTPLQGTNEKLFF
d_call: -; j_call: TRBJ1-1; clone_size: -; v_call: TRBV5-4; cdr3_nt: TGTGCCAGCAGTCGGTCTCCGGGGGGGAACACTGAAGCTTTCTTT; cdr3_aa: CASSRSPGGNTEAFF
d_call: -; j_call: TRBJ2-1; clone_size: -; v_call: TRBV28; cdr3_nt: TGTGCCAGTGGGGGACGTTACAATGAGCAGTTCTTC; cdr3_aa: CASGGRYNEQFF
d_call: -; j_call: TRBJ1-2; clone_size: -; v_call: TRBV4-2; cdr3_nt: TGTGCCAGCAGCCCCACCGAGGGGAGGTTGGACTATGGCTACACCTTC; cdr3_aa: CASSPTEGRLDYGYTF
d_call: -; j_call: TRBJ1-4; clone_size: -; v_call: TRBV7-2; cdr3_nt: TGTGCCAGCAGCTTAGTGGGACGTTGGGGTGAAAAACTGTTTTTT; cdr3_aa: CASSLVGRWGEKLFF
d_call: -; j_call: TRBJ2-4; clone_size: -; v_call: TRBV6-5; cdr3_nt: TGTGCCAGCAGTTACTCAAGGCAGGGTCGAAACATTCAGTACTTC; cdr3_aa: CASSYSRQGRNIQYF
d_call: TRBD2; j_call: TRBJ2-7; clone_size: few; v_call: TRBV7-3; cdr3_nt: TGTGCCAGCAGCTTAAACGGGCGGGAGGCTGACGAGCAGTACTTC; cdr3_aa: CASSLNGREADEQYF
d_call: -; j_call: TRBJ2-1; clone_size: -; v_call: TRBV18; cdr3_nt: TGTGCCAGCTCACCAGGACACCTTCTCGGCAATGAGCAGTTCTTC; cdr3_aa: CASSPGHLLGNEQFF
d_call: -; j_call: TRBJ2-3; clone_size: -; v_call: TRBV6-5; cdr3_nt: TGTGCCAGCAGTTCCTACATGGGGAAGCAGTATTTT; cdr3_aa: CASSSYMGKQYF
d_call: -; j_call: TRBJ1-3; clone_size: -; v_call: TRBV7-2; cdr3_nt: TGTGCCAGCAGCTTAGGCGACCCTTGGAACACCATATATTTT; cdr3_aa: CASSLGDPWNTIYF
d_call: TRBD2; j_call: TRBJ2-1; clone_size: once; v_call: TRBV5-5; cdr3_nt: TGTGCCAGCAGCCCGTCACTAGCGGGAACCTACAATGAGCAGTTCTTC; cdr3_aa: CASSPSLAGTYNEQFF
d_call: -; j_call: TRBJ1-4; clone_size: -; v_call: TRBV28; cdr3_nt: TGTGCCAGCAGTTTATATATCAGGGGCGCATCTAATGAAAAACTGTTTTTT; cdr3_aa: CASSLYIRGASNEKLFF
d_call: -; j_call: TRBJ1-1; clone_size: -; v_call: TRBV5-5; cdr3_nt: TGTGCCAGCAGCTTGAAGGGGGACTCGGCTTTCGAAGCTTTCTTT; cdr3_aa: CASSLKGDSAFEAFF
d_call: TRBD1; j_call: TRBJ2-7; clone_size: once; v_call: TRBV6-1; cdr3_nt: TGTGCCATGTACAGGGGGGATACCTACGAGCAGTACTTC; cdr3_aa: CAMYRGDTYEQYF
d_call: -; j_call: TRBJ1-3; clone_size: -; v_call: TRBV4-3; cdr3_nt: TGCGCCAGCAGCCAAGAACCCTCCACCTCCACCATATATTTT; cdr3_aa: CASSQEPSTSTIYF
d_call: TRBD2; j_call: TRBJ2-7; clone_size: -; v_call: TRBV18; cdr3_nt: TGTGCCAGCTCACCAACCACGGGGAGGGTAGCCTACGAGCAGTACTTC; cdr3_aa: CASSPTTGRVAYEQYF
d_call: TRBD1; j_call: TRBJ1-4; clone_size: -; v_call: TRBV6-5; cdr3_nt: TGTGCCAGCACCGGGACAGGGGGTGAAAAACTGTTTTTT; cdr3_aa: CASTGTGGEKLFF
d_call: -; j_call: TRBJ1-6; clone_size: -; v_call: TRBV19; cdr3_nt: TGTGCCAGTAGTATTTCTCCGGGAAGGGAACACTCACCCCTCCACTTT; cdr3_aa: CASSISPGREHSPLHF
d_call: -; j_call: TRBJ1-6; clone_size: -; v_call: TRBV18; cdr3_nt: TGTGCCAGCTCACCACTGGCAGGGGCCAATTCACCCCTCCACTTT; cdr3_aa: CASSPLAGANSPLHF
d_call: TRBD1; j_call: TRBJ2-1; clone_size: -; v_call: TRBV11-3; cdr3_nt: TGTGCCAGCAGCACCGGACAGGGGTGGGCCAGCGAGCAGTTCTTC; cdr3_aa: CASSTGQGWASEQFF
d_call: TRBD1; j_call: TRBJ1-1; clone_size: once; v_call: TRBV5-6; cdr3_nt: TGTGCCAGCAGCTCCTCCGGGACAGAGAACACTGAGGCTTTCTTT; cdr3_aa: CASSSSGTENTEAFF
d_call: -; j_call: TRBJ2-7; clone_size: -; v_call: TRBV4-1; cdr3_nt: TGCGCCAGCAGAGTCCGGGACCCCGGAGACTACGAGCAGTACTTC; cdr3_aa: CASRVRDPGDYEQYF
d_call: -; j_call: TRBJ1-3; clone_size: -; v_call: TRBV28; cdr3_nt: TGTGCCAGCAGTTTAGGGGCAGGGGTAATTGGAAACACCATATATTTT; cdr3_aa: CASSLGAGVIGNTIYF
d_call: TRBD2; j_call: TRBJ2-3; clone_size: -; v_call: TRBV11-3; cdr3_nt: TGTGCCAGCAGCTTTAGCGGGCTCTCAGATACGCAGTATTTT; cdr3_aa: CASSFSGLSDTQYF
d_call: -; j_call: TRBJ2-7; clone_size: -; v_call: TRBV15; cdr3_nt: TGTGCCACCAGCAGAGACGGGGTAGGGGAGGTTTACGAGCAGTACTTC; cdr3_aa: CATSRDGVGEVYEQYF
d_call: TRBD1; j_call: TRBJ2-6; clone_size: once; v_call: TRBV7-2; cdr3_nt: TGTGCCAGCAGCTTTTCGACAGGGGGCAGGACTGGGGCCAACGTCCTGACTTTC; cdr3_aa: CASSFSTGGRTGANVLTF